These 21 T cell receptor beta chains came from one sample sequenced in a study of cytomegalovirus exposure and HLA in healthy donors. Use of 60 Vbeta and 13 Jbeta primers characterized the PCR. The method was immunoSEQ multiplex PCR; TCRdb's version includes in-frame clones alone and lacks a portion of them. The data hold fewer than 95,000 clones, with 60% to 75% observed a single time. The source material was PBMCs. The source of these receptors is a woman in her thirties or forties in good health and CMV-seropositive.

There are a few counts of this clone. V gene TRBV4-1 combines with J gene TRBJ1-1, with D maybe TRBD1 (6 bases). Germline CDR1 is MGHRA and CDR2 is YSYEKL. V dropped 0 bases and J dropped 1 base, with 12 bases sitting between them. The CDR3 is 16 amino acids. The CDR3 is CASSQDYGRGNTEAFF. The CDR3 DNA is TGCGCCAGCAGCCAAGATTACGGCAGGGGGAACACTGAAGCTTTCTTT.

V is TRBV5-1 and J is TRBJ2-5; D possibly corresponds to TRBD2 (6 bases). Trimming left V 3 bases short and J 3 bases short, with 9 bases between. From germline, CDR1 is SGHRS and CDR2 YFSETQ. This CDR3 spans 13 amino acids. The CDR3 nucleotides are TGCGCCAGCAGCTGGACTACAAAAGAGACCCAGTACTTC. Translating it yields CASSWTTKETQYF.

Points on this clone: The junction departs from the called germline gene at one end, perhaps through a read error. The chain links TRBV4-1 to TRBJ1-1; D is undetermined. Germline CDR1 and CDR2: MGHRA and YSYEKL. The CDR3 has 15 amino acids. The CDR3, as DNA: TGCGCCAGCACCCAAACCCGCCCCCTAATTGGTGAAGCTTTCTTT. Translated, it gives CASTQTRPLIGEAFF.

The chain carries TRBV5-4 and TRBJ2-1; 10 bases agree with TRBD2. This CDR3 is built from 13 residues. Trimming removed 6 bases from V and 5 bases from J; junction bases left unmatched: 2. Germline CDR1 is SGHNT and CDR2 is YYREEE (reference sequence). CDR3 loop: CASTLAGDNEQFF. The CDR3 coding sequence is TGTGCCAGCACTCTAGCGGGAGACAATGAGCAGTTCTTC. The full variable domain, with the rest looked up from reference TRBV5-4 and TRBJ2-1, is ETGVTQSPTHLIKTRGQQVTLRCSSQSGHNTVSWYQQALGQGPQFIFQYYREEENGRGNFPPRFSGLQFPNYSSELNVNALELDDSALYLCASTLAGDNEQFFGPGTRLTVL.

The CDR3 region is CASSFRAEGYTF. CDR3 bases: TGTGCCAGCAGCTTCCGAGCGGAAGGCTACACCTTC. V usage is TRBV7-2 and J usage is TRBJ1-2; no clear D gene. CDR1 and CDR2 from the germline V gene are SGHTA and FQGNSA. The CDR3 totals 12 residues. Between the trimmed V and J ends, which lost 3 bases and 8 bases, there was a span of 10 bases.

Regarding this clone: Additional DNA sequences in this sample encode the identical CDR3. CDR3 sequence: CASSRQVNTEAFF. The CDR3 DNA follows: TGTGCCAGCAGCCGACAGGTGAACACTGAAGCTTTCTTT. This chain uses TRBV6-5 with TRBJ1-1, with D perhaps TRBD1 (6 bases). Looked up from germline, CDR1 is MNHEY and CDR2 is SVGAGI. The CDR3 contains 13 residues. Trimming took 6 bases from V and 0 from J, leaving 8 bases between them.

V usage is TRBV6-5 and J usage is TRBJ2-7; possible D gene TRBD2, 5 bases. The CDR3 consists of 15 residues. Germline assignment: CDR1 MNHEY and CDR2 SVGAGI. V was clipped by 6 bases and J by 4 bases, with 19 bases between them. The CDR3 protein is CASSSIRGSKYEQYF. The CDR3 DNA is TGTGCCAGCAGCTCAATACGAGGGTCCAAATACGAGCAGTACTTC.

This chain links TRBV5-1 with TRBJ2-1; 13 nucleotides agree with TRBD2. CDR1 SGHRS and CDR2 YFSETQ come from the germline V gene. This CDR3 is built from 19 residues. V shed 1 base, J shed 0 bases, and the junction held 7 bases outside the gene matches. Here the CDR3 reads CASSLQGLAGRSSYNEQFF. The CDR3 DNA reads as TGCGCCAGCAGCTTGCAGGGACTAGCGGGAAGGAGCTCCTACAATGAGCAGTTCTTC.

This rearrangement joins TRBV6-1 to TRBJ1-6; possible D gene TRBD1, 5 bases. The germline gives CDR1 MNHNS, CDR2 SASEGT. The CDR3 consists of 14 residues. V was clipped by 0 bases and J by 9 bases, with 9 bases between them. The CDR3 DNA reads as TGTGCCAGCAGTGAAGCGCCAGGGTCTTCACCCCTCCACTTT. Amino acid sequence: CASSEAPGSSPLHF.

Only one count was recorded for this clone. This chain connects TRBV7-8 to TRBJ1-2; a weak D match, TRBD1 (5 bases). V dropped 5 bases and J dropped 4 bases, with 11 bases sitting between them. Germline CDR1 SGHVS, CDR2 FQNEAQ. CDR3 length: 13 amino acids. This CDR3 reads CASSPSTAYGYTF. CDR3 coding DNA: TGTGCCAGCAGCCCCTCGACAGCCTATGGCTACACCTTC.

This chain links TRBV5-4 with TRBJ2-7, with 7 bases lining up with TRBD1. The CDR3 sequence is 15 residues long. With 7 bases clipped from V and 7 bases from J, the junction kept 17 bases outside the gene matches. Germline loops: CDR1 SGHNT, CDR2 YYREEE (reference sequence). CDR3 residues: CASSGQIGYLGEQYF. CDR3 coding DNA: TGTGCCAGCTCGGGACAGATCGGGTATTTGGGGGAGCAGTACTTC.

The J gene is TRBJ1-2, the V gene TRBV5-4, with 8 bases fitting TRBD1. CDR3 length: 15 amino acids. The germline gives CDR1 SGHNT, CDR2 YYREEE (reference sequence). V lost 1 base to trimming and J lost 3 bases; unmatched junction nucleotides: 5. The CDR3 sequence is CASSLTGGGDYGYTF. The CDR3 DNA follows: TGTGCCAGCAGCTTGACAGGGGGTGGGGACTATGGCTACACCTTC.

The chain links TRBV27 to TRBJ2-3; tentatively, D is TRBD2 (6 bases). The germline V and J ends were trimmed by 5 bases and 4 bases, with 13 bases remaining between them. This CDR3 has 14 amino acids. Germline CDR1 MNHEY, CDR2 SMNVEV (reference sequence). The CDR3, as DNA: TGTGCCAGCAGTACGACTAGTCTCTCAGATACGCAGTATTTT. It specifies CASSTTSLSDTQYF.

This clone was picked up one time. The chain uses TRBV27 and TRBJ2-1; 9 bases are shared with TRBD2. Trimming took 5 bases from V and 5 from J; bases not matched to a gene: 16. Germline V CDR1 and CDR2: MNHEY, SMNVEV (reference sequence). The CDR3 is 18 amino acids. CDR3 loop: CASSTGTSLRAANNEQFF. The CDR3, as DNA: TGTGCCAGCAGTACTGGGACTAGCCTTAGGGCAGCTAACAATGAGCAGTTCTTC.

The DNA of the CDR3 is TGTGCCAGCAGCCCACGGGACAGGGGAATAAGGGGCTACACCTTC. This sequence encodes CASSPRDRGIRGYTF. The chain uses TRBV27 and TRBJ1-2, with TRBD1 identical over 10 bases. The CDR3 sequence is 15 residues long. CDR1 MNHEY and CDR2 SMNVEV come from the germline V gene (reference sequence). V shed 6 bases, J shed 8 bases, and the junction held 12 bases outside the gene matches.

The chain uses TRBV13 and TRBJ1-1; D is possibly TRBD1 (6 bases). V lost 2 bases and J lost 3, with 10 bases in between. The CDR3 covers 14 residues. Germline CDR1 PRHDT, CDR2 FYEKMQ (reference sequence). This CDR3 is CASSLTGMDTEAFF. Here the CDR3 DNA reads TGTGCCAGCAGCTTAACAGGGATGGACACTGAAGCTTTCTTT.

The chain joins TRBV6-6 to TRBJ2-7; 8 nucleotides agree with TRBD1. J was trimmed by 7 bases and V by 6 bases; bases with no gene match: 17. The CDR3 runs to 16 residues. Germline CDR1 MNHNY, CDR2 SVGAGI (reference sequence). CDR3 residues: CASSETSDRVRDEQYF. CDR3 nucleotide sequence: TGTGCCAGCAGCGAAACCTCGGACAGGGTAAGAGATGAGCAGTACTTC.

This clone was seen a few times. This sequence joins TRBV5-1 and TRBJ2-5; D gene uncertain. With 6 bases removed from V and 5 bases from J, the gap between germline ends came to 23 bases. Germline-derived CDR1 and CDR2 are SGHRS and YFSETQ. The length of the CDR3 is 16 residues. The DNA of the CDR3 is TGCGCCAGCACCCCTGCCTCGGTGGGTGAAGCGGAGACCCAGTACTTC. This gives the protein CASTPASVGEAETQYF.

The chain joins TRBV20-1 to TRBJ1-3; D gene ambiguous. This CDR3 comprises 11 residues. Trimming left V 3 bases short and J 4 bases short, with 4 bases between. Per the germline V gene, CDR1 is DFQATT and CDR2 is SNEGSKA (reference sequence). The CDR3 loop reads CSASLGNTIYF. CDR3 nucleotides: TGCAGTGCTAGTCTGGGAAACACCATATATTTT.

The chain carries TRBV7-2 and TRBJ2-1; D gene unclear. Germline values: CDR1 SGHTA, CDR2 FQGNSA. The CDR3 is made up of 14 amino acids. The V end lost 0 bases, the J end lost 9 bases, and 12 bases lay between the germline ends. DNA of the CDR3: TGTGCCAGCAGCTTAGCGCTACCCGGCGGTGAGCAGTTCTTC. It codes for CASSLALPGGEQFF.

This clone has more than one count but fewer than ten. The genes are TRBV5-5 and TRBJ2-7; D is perhaps TRBD1 (6 bases). Germline V gene lookup returns CDR1 SGHKS and CDR2 YYEKEE (reference sequence). Between the trimmed V and J ends, which lost 4 bases and 3 bases, there was a span of 17 bases. The CDR3 covers 15 residues. This chain's CDR3 is CASSQARQGLYEQYF. Here the CDR3 DNA reads TGTGCCAGCAGCCAGGCCAGGCAGGGGCTCTACGAGCAGTACTTC.